This T cell receptor (beta chain) was found in a study of type 1 regulatory T cells listed by TCRdb under 2021. With respect to the entire study: An in vitro protocol by which a Tr1-enriched, alloantigen-specific CD4 T cell product named T-allo10 was generated was characterized in the study. T-allo10 was under clinical evaluation in patients with hematological malignancies receiving allogeneic hematopoietic stem cell transplantation.

Comment on this clonotype: Its antigen is currently not known. No base quality values were provided; no much bigger clone lies one nucleotide off.

The junction shows trimming of 4 bases on V and 7 bases on J, plus 16 bases between the germline ends. The germline V gene (reference sequence) specifies LGHDT as CDR1 and YNNKEL as CDR2. Including cysteine and phenylalanine, the CDR3 has 15 amino acids. The sequence is cut down to CDR3 DNA, 45 bases in frame from base 1. TCRdb shows the sequencer as Illumina MiSeq. TCRdb's own reprocessing of the public reads used fastp at Q25 and MiXCR and kept productive beta chains. Entries that share a CDR3 protein sequence are merged under the most common genes and DNA. Within this sample are approximately 90,000 distinct CDR3 sequences, with roughly 30% of them counted one time only. The ten largest clones capture about 2.4% of the sample.

The chain uses TRBV3-1 and TRBJ2-2; the D gene is perhaps TRBD2, from 5 matching bases. Sequencing was performed on CD4+ T cells, either the whole sample or a sorted fraction (not recorded which). This receptor was obtained from a human donor in good health. CDR3 region: CASSPGLPAGGELFF. The sequenced DNA is TGTGCCAGCAGCCCGGGCCTCCCGGCGGGCGGGGAGCTGTTTTTT.